This T cell receptor beta chain emerged from a study of regulatory T cells in long-lasting Graves disease. On the study more broadly: Persistence in Graves' disease denoted antithyroid drug use beyond 5 years alongside positive TSH receptor antibodies.

Building of the TCR beta libraries involved iRepertoire HTBI primers and Arm-PCR of CDR3 regions. TCRdb fed the multiplex PCR reads into MiXCR, producing one record per CDR3 protein. Altogether over 450,000 distinct CDR3 sequences are present, 20% to 25% being singletons, with the ten largest covering roughly 7.1%. Whole-study results and caveats: With a few thousand shared public clonotypes, persistent patients exceeded new patients, who shared about a thousand.

With 1 base clipped from V and 1 base from J, the junction kept 3 bases outside the gene matches. Germline CDR1 is DFQATT and CDR2 is SNEGSKA (reference sequence). The CDR3 length is 15 residues. Stated time point: persistent/refractory GD, antithyroid drugs over 5 years with positive TRAb. Extracted PBMC RNA gave rise to the TCR library. This clonotype was seen more than once but under ten times. The antigen is undetermined. The gene calls are TRBV20-1 and TRBJ2-7; 11 bases are a match to TRBD2. The sample consisted of peripheral blood mononuclear cells (PBMCs), taken when the disease was refractory, from a patient treated with antithyroid drugs. The origin of this receptor is a female donor with Graves disease. The DNA of the CDR3 is TGCAGTGCTAGAGTCGGGACTAGCGGTTCCTACGAGCAGTACTTC. Encoded protein: CSARVGTSGSYEQYF.